This TCR beta chain was identified in a study of blood T cell repertoires in COVID-19. On the study more broadly: The United States, Italy and Spain were the sources of the acute and convalescent COVID-19 samples. Nucleic acid was either cDNA or gDNA, and it came from T cells, B-cell-depleted T cells, or PBMCs.

The age range of participants was about 18 to 100 years, with residence in about two dozen US areas. Worth noting for this clone: The sample holds other DNA sequences that translate to the same CDR3.

The CDR3 loop spans 14 amino acids. The V gene's germline CDR1 is SGDLS and CDR2 YYNGEE. V shed 2 bases and J shed 0 bases, with 6 bases lying between them. Under the authors' procedure: Researchers report that nucleated cell counts were estimated from reference gene primer amplification. Assay used: immunoSEQ multiplex PCR; TCRdb lists only in-frame clones, some missing. D and trimming come from the DNA, and the V and J calls and clone size come from that table. This sample has fewer than 350,000 clones; 80% to 90% occur once, and the top ten carry over 4%. The sequence was obtained from a woman aged 25-40 years with acute COVID-19. This sequence joins TRBV9 and TRBJ2-1; a possible D gene is TRBD2 (5 bases). What was sequenced was PBMCs or T cells enriched from blood (not recorded which). CDR3 amino acids: CASSVGSSYNEQFF. The DNA for the CDR3 is TGTGCCAGCAGCGTGGGGAGCTCCTACAATGAGCAGTTCTTC.